The rows below give T cell receptor beta chains drawn from one sample of a study of blood T cell repertoires in COVID-19. The method was immunoSEQ multiplex PCR; TCRdb's version includes in-frame clones alone and lacks a portion of them. The repertoire holds hundreds of thousands of clones, around 87% seen once, with 1% to 1.5% in the top ten. The specimen was peripheral blood. These receptors all come from a man between 65 and 80 years old with acute or convalescent COVID-19. Both conserved end residues are part of each CDR3. D genes are given only for firm matches. The size entry is marked missing in some rows and otherwise reads once, few, many or a size class.

D	V	J	size	CDR3	DNA
TRBD1	TRBV5-3	TRBJ2-1	-	CARSFRQGFDEQFF	TGTGCCAGAAGCTTTAGACAGGGCTTCGATGAGCAGTTCTTC
-	TRBV6-2/TRBV6-3	TRBJ2-3	-	CASSYLGTSTDTQYF	TGTGCCAGCAGTTACTTGGGGACTAGCACAGATACGCAGTATTTT
-	TRBV24-1	TRBJ2-3	once	CATSEQYTDTQYF	TGTGCCACCAGCGAACAATACACAGATACGCAGTATTTT
TRBD1	TRBV5-1	TRBJ2-7	-	CASSLGGQGYEQYF	TGCGCCAGCAGCTTGGGAGGACAGGGCTACGAGCAGTACTTC
TRBD1	TRBV3-1/TRBV3-2	TRBJ1-6	-	CASTTGQRSSPLHF	TGTGCCAGCACCACGGGACAGCGGAGTTCACCCCTCCACTTT
TRBD1	TRBV5-1	TRBJ2-2	-	CASSPGPGGTGELFF	TGCGCCAGCAGCCCGGGGCCAGGGGGCACCGGGGAGCTGTTTTTT
TRBD1	TRBV3-1/TRBV3-2	TRBJ1-2	-	CASSQHGQGNYGYTF	TGTGCCAGCAGCCAACATGGACAGGGAAACTATGGCTACACCTTC
TRBD2	TRBV2	TRBJ2-2	-	CASSEVAGGPGELFF	TGTGCCAGCAGTGAAGTAGCGGGAGGGCCAGGGGAGCTGTTTTTT
TRBD1	TRBV6-5	TRBJ1-1	few	CASSYSLDRGTEAFF	TGTGCCAGCAGTTACTCACTGGACAGGGGAACTGAAGCTTTCTTT
TRBD2	TRBV20-1	TRBJ2-2	-	CSASRREGNTGELFF	TGCAGTGCTAGTCGGCGGGAGGGGAACACCGGGGAGCTGTTTTTT
-	TRBV3-1/TRBV3-2	TRBJ1-2	-	CASSQEGGGLRGGYTF	TGTGCCAGCAGCCAAGAGGGGGGAGGGCTACGTGGTGGCTACACCTTC
TRBD1	TRBV12-3/TRBV12-4	TRBJ1-2	-	CASSRDSGYGYTF	TGTGCCAGCAGTCGGGACAGCGGCTATGGCTACACCTTC
TRBD2	TRBV7-2	TRBJ2-3	-	CASSPGLAGYTDTQYF	TGTGCCAGCAGCCCAGGACTAGCGGGTTACACAGATACGCAGTATTTT
TRBD2	TRBV30	TRBJ2-3	-	CAENSGGLTDTQYF	TGTGCAGAAAATAGCGGGGGGCTCACAGATACGCAGTATTTT
-	TRBV6-5	TRBJ2-7	-	CASNDGYEQYF	TGTGCCAGCAACGACGGGTACGAGCAGTACTTC
-	TRBV7-6	TRBJ2-7	-	CASSLAGYRTSHEQYF	TGTGCCAGCAGCTTAGCTGGATACAGGACCAGCCACGAGCAGTACTTC
-	TRBV5-6	TRBJ2-5	-	CASSPGTTKTQYF	TGTGCCAGCAGCCCCGGGACAACGAAGACCCAGTACTTC
TRBD2	TRBV5-1	TRBJ2-5	-	CASSRGVAETQYF	TGCGCCAGCAGCCGGGGGGTAGCAGAGACCCAGTACTTC
TRBD1	TRBV15	TRBJ1-4	-	CATSRDRGQGARLGEKLFF	TGTGCCACCAGCAGAGATCGCGGACAGGGGGCTAGGCTCGGGGAAAAACTGTTTTTT
-	TRBV3-1/TRBV3-2	TRBJ2-3	-	CASSQGATQYF	TGTGCCAGCAGCCAGGGGGCTACGCAGTATTTT
-	TRBV7-9	TRBJ1-2	-	CASSTLTASGNGYTF	TGTGCCAGCAGCACCCTGACCGCTTCAGGGAATGGCTACACCTTC
TRBD1	TRBV5-4	TRBJ1-4	-	CASSRGQGATNEKLFF	TGTGCCAGCAGCCGGGGACAGGGGGCAACTAATGAAAAACTGTTTTTT
-	TRBV5-1	TRBJ1-1	-	CASSLISNTEAFF	TGCGCCAGCAGCTTGATCAGTAACACTGAAGCTTTCTTT
-	TRBV4-2	TRBJ2-6	-	CASSQDRLDSGANVLTF	TGTGCCAGCAGCCAAGATAGACTAGATTCTGGGGCCAACGTCCTGACTTTC
TRBD2	TRBV9	TRBJ2-7	-	CASSVGGEGYEQYF	TGTGCCAGCAGCGTAGGGGGGGAGGGCTACGAGCAGTACTTC
-	TRBV6-4	TRBJ2-7	few	CASVDSHSYEQYF	TGTGCCAGTGTGGACAGCCACAGCTACGAGCAGTACTTC
-	TRBV5-1	TRBJ1-5	-	CDVRWVVCNQPQHF	TGCGACGTGAGGTGGGTAGTCTGCAATCAGCCCCAGCATTTT
-	TRBV30	TRBJ1-3	few	CAWSVLGNTIYF	TGTGCCTGGAGTGTACTTGGAAACACCATATATTTT
-	TRBV6-1	TRBJ1-1	-	CASSEANWNTEAFF	TGTGCCAGCAGTGAAGCGAACTGGAACACTGAAGCTTTCTTT
-	TRBV11-2	TRBJ2-2	-	CASSLMSGAGELFF	TGTGCCAGCAGCTTAATGTCAGGGGCCGGGGAGCTGTTTTTT
-	TRBV23-1	TRBJ1-5	-	CASSHSGEQPQHF	TGCGCCAGCAGTCACTCAGGGGAACAGCCCCAGCATTTT
TRBD1	TRBV19	TRBJ1-5	-	CASSRVGQGVKNGNQPQHF	TGTGCCAGTAGTAGGGTGGGACAGGGAGTAAAGAATGGCAATCAGCCCCAGCATTTT
TRBD1	TRBV5-1	TRBJ1-4	-	CASSAGQGREKLFF	TGCGCCAGCAGCGCGGGACAGGGGAGGGAAAAACTGTTTTTT
-	TRBV18	TRBJ1-5	-	CASSTAGLEGQPQHF	TGTGCCAGCTCAACCGCGGGACTGGAAGGTCAGCCCCAGCATTTT
-	TRBV25-1	TRBJ1-3	-	CASSDQGHSGNTIYF	TGTGCCAGCAGTGACCAGGGCCACTCTGGAAACACCATATATTTT
-	TRBV5-6	TRBJ1-4	-	CASSQSYRGNNEKLFF	TGTGCCAGCAGCCAATCATACCGGGGGAATAATGAAAAACTGTTTTTT
-	TRBV21-1	TRBJ2-7	-	CASSKEGGEANQPYEQYF	TGTGCCAGCAGCAAAGAAGGAGGGGAGGCTAACCAACCCTACGAGCAGTACTTC
TRBD1	TRBV19	TRBJ1-6	-	CASASPMGQLNSPLHF	TGTGCCAGTGCCTCACCAATGGGACAGCTCAATTCACCCCTCCACTTT
-	TRBV5-1	TRBJ1-5	-	CASSLTPGSNQPQHF	TGCGCCAGCAGCCTAACCCCAGGAAGCAATCAGCCCCAGCATTTT
TRBD1	TRBV3-1/TRBV3-2	TRBJ1-2	-	CASSHWDRVFDGYTF	TGTGCCAGCAGCCACTGGGACAGGGTATTTGATGGCTACACCTTC
TRBD1	TRBV7-9	TRBJ2-7	-	CASSSSRDRIYEQYF	TGTGCCAGCAGCTCAAGCAGGGACAGGATCTACGAGCAGTACTTC
-	TRBV6-5	TRBJ1-1	-	CASINRVGNTEAFF	TGTGCCAGCATTAACAGGGTAGGGAACACTGAAGCTTTCTTT
TRBD1	TRBV9	TRBJ2-5	-	CASSVGHRGETQYF	TGTGCCAGCAGCGTAGGCCACAGGGGGGAGACCCAGTACTTC
-	TRBV5-1	TRBJ2-3	-	CASSSGERADTQYF	TGCGCCAGCAGCTCAGGGGAACGGGCAGATACGCAGTATTTT
TRBD2	TRBV6-2/TRBV6-3	TRBJ2-2	-	CASSQRGASGGADTGELFF	TGTGCCAGCAGCCAACGGGGGGCTAGCGGGGGAGCGGACACCGGGGAGCTGTTTTTT
-	TRBV3-1/TRBV3-2	TRBJ1-3	-	CASSQVSAESTIYF	TGTGCCAGCAGCCAAGTCTCGGCGGAATCCACCATATATTTT
TRBD1	TRBV2	TRBJ1-6	-	CASVDRSSYNSPLHF	TGTGCCAGCGTGGACAGGAGCTCCTATAATTCACCCCTCCACTTT
-	TRBV28	TRBJ2-7	-	CASRTGPGEQYF	TGTGCCAGCAGAACCGGACCGGGGGAGCAGTACTTC
TRBD1	TRBV9	TRBJ1-2	-	CASSVMDRGPGTF	TGTGCCAGCAGCGTCATGGACAGGGGGCCGGGCACCTTC
-	TRBV19	TRBJ1-6	-	CASSPPGVYNSPLHF	TGTGCCAGTAGCCCACCAGGGGTCTATAATTCACCCCTCCACTTT
-	TRBV7-3	TRBJ1-6	-	CASSLTGRRLNSPLHF	TGTGCCAGCAGCTTAACAGGCAGGCGTTTAAATTCACCCCTCCACTTT